This T cell receptor (beta chain) was sequenced during a study of Graves' ophthalmopathy and Graves' hyperthyroidism. CDR1 and CDR2 from the germline V gene are MNHEY and SVGEGT. The CDR3 extends over 13 amino acids. V shed 4 bases and J shed 2 bases, with 8 bases lying between them. The table lists this clonotype with many counts. Its antigen is undetermined. Scientists amplified the TCR beta CDR3 regions from RNA transcripts. Second-round multiplex PCR followed a first-round RT-PCR using HTBI primers. TCRdb passed the multiplex PCR reads through MiXCR, listing each CDR3 protein once. The sample has 200,000 to 250,000 distinct CDR3 sequences, under 30% seen once. The authors diagnosed from clinical symptoms, serum thyroxine, TRAb, thyroid ultrasound and orbital computed tomography. Findings and caveats of the study: Detection in blood was also observed for most expanded thyroid clonotypes above 0.001 frequency.

Sequenced: peripheral blood. The rearrangement links TRBV6-2 or TRBV6-3 to TRBJ2-5; D ambiguous. The sequence was collected from a man aged 50-59 years with Graves' ophthalmopathy. The CDR3 DNA is TGTGCCAGCAGTTTTGCCAGACAAGAGACCCAGTACTTC. It codes for CASSFARQETQYF.